The 13 T cell receptor beta chains presented below share a single source sample, sequenced in a study of blood T cell repertoires in COVID-19. Assay: immunoSEQ multiplex PCR; the TCRdb copy retains only in-frame clones and omits some. The top ten clones hold 10% to 13% of a sample with 60,000 or so clones, 75% to 90% of them seen once. Material for sequencing was peripheral blood. Every receptor here comes from a man aged 25-45 years with COVID-19, enrolled during active disease.

This rearrangement joins TRBV7-3 to TRBJ2-7, with 15 bases identical to TRBD2. The CDR3 loop spans 16 amino acids. Germline CDR1 is SGHTA and CDR2 is FQGTGA. The V segment lost 5 bases and the J segment 2 bases; nucleotides outside the gene matches: 4. CDR3 in DNA: TGTGCCAGCAGCCCAGGACTAGCGGGAGGGGCCTACGAGCAGTACTTC. Translation gives CASSPGLAGGAYEQYF.

The chain recombines TRBV28 with TRBJ2-3; TRBD2 agrees at 13 bases. The CDR3 length is 20 residues. V lost 6 bases to trimming and J lost 1 base; unmatched junction nucleotides: 16. The germline V gene encodes CDR1 MDHEN and CDR2 SYDVKM. DNA for the CDR3: TGTGCCAGCAGAGACCCGGGACTAGCGGGAAGGTGGTCGGGCACAGATACGCAGTATTTT. Encoded protein: CASRDPGLAGRWSGTDTQYF.

This clone was detected once. The chain combines TRBV2 with TRBJ2-1; TRBD1 matches 7 bases. V trimming: 6 bases; J trimming: 6 bases; junction bases outside the gene matches: 5. Germline V gene data show CDR1 as SNHLY and CDR2 as FYNNEI. The CDR3 has 13 residues. The CDR3 sequence is CASRLTGSNEQFF. The DNA of the CDR3 is TGTGCCAGCAGACTGACAGGGTCCAATGAGCAGTTCTTC.

This chain connects TRBV11-2 to TRBJ2-3; a weak D match, TRBD2 (5 bases). The CDR3 covers 12 residues. Trimming left V 6 bases short and J 2 bases short, with 6 bases between. Germline CDR1 is SGHAT and CDR2 is FQNNGV. CDR3 sequence (DNA): TGTGCCAGCAGACGGGACACAGATACGCAGTATTTT. As protein: CASRRDTDTQYF.

V gene TRBV2 combines with J gene TRBJ1-2; D is ambiguous. Trimming took 4 bases from V and 2 from J, leaving 8 bases between them. Germline V lookup: CDR1 SNHLY, CDR2 FYNNEI. There are 13 residues in the CDR3. The DNA for the CDR3 is TGTGCCAGCAGTGCTTCCCCGAACTATGGCTACACCTTC. Encoded protein: CASSASPNYGYTF.

The DNA of the CDR3 is TGTGCCAGCAGTTACAGCTGGGGGCGAGGGGAGACCCAGTACTTC. It yields the protein CASSYSWGRGETQYF. The gene calls are TRBV6-2 or TRBV6-3 and TRBJ2-5, with a possible D match to TRBD1 (6 bases). Germline CDR1 is MNHEY and CDR2 is SVGEGT. The CDR3 runs to 15 residues. Between the trimmed V and J ends, which lost 2 bases and 5 bases, there was a span of 15 bases.

This rearrangement joins TRBV7-2 to TRBJ1-4; D gene uncertain. V was shortened by 5 bases and J by 0 bases, with 10 bases between the two germline ends. This CDR3 is 15 amino acids long. Germline V gives CDR1 SGHTA, CDR2 FQGNSA. CDR3 region: CASSPGEATNEKLFF. For the CDR3, the DNA is TGTGCCAGCAGCCCGGGAGAGGCAACTAATGAAAAACTGTTTTTT.

The gene calls are TRBV6-5 and TRBJ1-5; D is unresolved. The CDR3 loop spans 15 amino acids. V was shortened by 7 bases and J by 3 bases, with 16 bases between the two germline ends. Germline CDR1 reads MNHEY; CDR2 reads SVGAGI. The CDR3 region has the DNA TGTGCCAGCACCCTGGCGGCCAGAGTCAATCAGCCCCAGCATTTT. This encodes CASTLAARVNQPQHF.

The chain is built from TRBV20-1 and TRBJ2-5, with 7 nucleotides matching TRBD1. The germline gives CDR1 DFQATT, CDR2 SNEGSKA (reference sequence). Unmatched junction bases numbered 8, after V lost 3 bases and J lost 4 bases. The length of the CDR3 is 14 residues. CDR3 nucleotide sequence: TGCAGTGCTAGTTCGCAGGGGGTACCAGAGACCCAGTACTTC. Its protein product is CSASSQGVPETQYF.

This clone was observed a single time. Here the CDR3 reads CASSWRENTGELFF. For the CDR3, the DNA is TGTGCCAGCAGCTGGCGGGAGAACACCGGGGAGCTGTTTTTT. The J gene is TRBJ2-2, the V gene TRBV11-3; D may be TRBD2 (6 bases). Trimming cost V 4 bases and J 1 base, with 7 bases left between them. This CDR3 is built from 14 residues. Looked up from germline, CDR1 is SGHNT and CDR2 is YENEEA.

This sequence joins TRBV29-1 and TRBJ2-3; 8 bases fit TRBD2. V dropped 4 bases and J dropped 0; count of bases not matched to a gene: 3. The germline CDR1 and CDR2 sequences are SQVTM and ANQGSEA. This CDR3 comprises 14 residues. CDR3 in amino acids: CSVATSASTDTQYF. DNA of the CDR3: TGCAGCGTTGCGACTAGCGCTAGCACAGATACGCAGTATTTT.

The chain is built from TRBV2 and TRBJ2-5; D call uncertain. This CDR3 has 12 residues. Deletions cut 7 bases from V and 4 bases from J, with 10 bases between. CDR1 and CDR2 from the germline V gene are SNHLY and FYNNEI. The CDR3 DNA follows: TGTGCCAGCACCCTATCCGGAGAGACCCAGTACTTC. Residues: CASTLSGETQYF.

This clone was seen just once. The chain carries TRBV28 and TRBJ1-2, with D unclear. The CDR3 covers 11 residues. In germline, CDR1 is MDHEN, CDR2 SYDVKM. V was shortened by 5 bases and J by 2 bases, with 3 bases between the two germline ends. CDR3 sequence: CASSRNYGYTF. The CDR3 bases are TGTGCCAGCAGTCGGAACTATGGCTACACCTTC.